The clone carrying this T cell receptor beta chain was seen a handful of times. Its matching antigen is unknown. In germline, CDR1 is MNHEY, CDR2 SMNVEV (reference sequence). V was shortened by 7 bases and J by 3 bases, with 4 bases between the two germline ends. The CDR3 runs to 10 residues. These data originate in a study of molecular identifiers for immune sequencing clone quantification. With RNA at 10%, 30% or 50%, naive CD8 libraries came from approximately 22,000 to 940,000 sorted cells. Sorting recovered naive CD8 T cells on a CD8+CD4-CCR7+CD45RA+ profile. From the PCR reads, TCRdb called clonotypes with MiXCR, one entry per CDR3 protein. The table records over 70,000 distinct CDR3 sequences, 20% to 30% of them present only once. Notes on the study in general: Same-barcode identical TCR molecules could make highly expanded clones look smaller than they are. Jurkat TCR RNA spiked in from one cell (amid approximately 1 million naive cells) was reportedly detectable.

This clonotype was sampled from a human donor in good health. Some libraries in this study had Jurkat cell RNA spiked in. The rearrangement links TRBV27 to TRBJ2-7; D gene unclear. Sequenced sample: naive CD8+ T cells from blood, with Jurkat cell RNA spiked in. The subset was: FACS-sorted CD8+CD4-CCR7+CD45RA+ naive T cells. The CDR3 bases are TGTGCCAGCACCCACTACGAGCAGTACTTC. Its protein product is CASTHYEQYF.